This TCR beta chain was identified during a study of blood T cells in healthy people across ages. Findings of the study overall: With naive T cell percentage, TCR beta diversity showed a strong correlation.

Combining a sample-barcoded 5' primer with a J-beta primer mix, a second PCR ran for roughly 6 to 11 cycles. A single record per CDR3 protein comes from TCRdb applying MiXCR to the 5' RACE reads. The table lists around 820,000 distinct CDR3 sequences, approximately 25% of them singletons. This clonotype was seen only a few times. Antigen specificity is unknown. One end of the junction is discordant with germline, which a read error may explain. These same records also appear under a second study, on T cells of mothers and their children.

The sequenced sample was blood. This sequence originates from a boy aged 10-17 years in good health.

The CDR3 coding sequence is TGCAGCGGAGACTGGGGTGAAGAACTGTTTTTT. It is translated as CSGDWGEELFF. The gene calls are TRBV29-1 and TRBJ1-4; D gene unclear. CDR1 and CDR2 (germline): SQVTM, ANQGSEA. This CDR3 is built from 11 residues.